This T cell receptor beta chain was sequenced for a study of CD8 T cells in Susac syndrome. The germline CDR1 and CDR2 sequences are MNHEY and SMNVEV (reference sequence). Trimming shortened V by 8 bases and J by 5 bases, and 16 bases separated the two germline ends. The CDR3 sequence is 14 residues long. With random hexamers, reverse transcription was performed on roughly 0.5 to 1 ug of RNA. Using its own MiXCR run on the immunoSEQ multiplex PCR reads, TCRdb lists one record per CDR3 protein. The sample records 400,000 or so distinct CDR3 sequences, 85% to 90% being singletons. This TCR derives from a human donor with multiple sclerosis. The source material was CD8+ T cells from PBMCs. This rearrangement joins TRBV27 to TRBJ2-1, with D possibly TRBD1 on 6 matching bases. In DNA form, the CDR3 reads TGTGCCAGCGGAAAGGGGGTCGTAGACAATGAGCAGTTCTTC. It codes for CASGKGVVDNEQFF.